This is a list of T cell receptor beta chains from one sample in a study of blood T cell repertoires in COVID-19. Using immunoSEQ multiplex PCR, the repertoire was profiled, and TCRdb retains in-frame clones only, with some absent. In the table there are under 200,000 clones, approximately 80% of which are singletons. Source material: peripheral blood. These receptor sequences come from a man between 70 and 80 years old who had recovered from COVID-19. Both conserved end residues are part of each CDR3. A D gene is named only where the DNA matches it firmly. Clone size is shown for a subset of rows, as once, few, many or a class of expanded clone.

D: NA; size: NA; V: TRBV20-1; J: TRBJ2-4; DNA: TGCAGTGCTAGTCGGACCGGGGTAAACATTCAGTACTTC; CDR3: CSASRTGVNIQYF
D: NA; size: NA; V: TRBV5-5; J: TRBJ2-5; DNA: TGTGCCAGCAGCACCGGAGCTGAGAAGACCCAGTACTTC; CDR3: CASSTGAEKTQYF
D: TRBD1; size: NA; V: TRBV5-5; J: TRBJ1-2; DNA: TGTGCCAGCAGCTTGGGGGCGGGACAGCAAAACTATGGCTACACCTTC; CDR3: CASSLGAGQQNYGYTF
D: NA; size: NA; V: TRBV28; J: TRBJ1-1; DNA: TGTGCCAGCAGTTCAGGGGTAGCGACTGAAGCTTTCTTT; CDR3: CASSSGVATEAFF
D: TRBD2; size: NA; V: TRBV5-6; J: TRBJ2-5; DNA: TGTGCCAGCAGCTTGGATCCAGCGGGAGGGGAGACCCAGTACTTC; CDR3: CASSLDPAGGETQYF
D: TRBD1; size: NA; V: TRBV27; J: TRBJ2-7; DNA: TGTGCCAGCAGAGGGGACAGGGTCTACGAGCAGTACTTC; CDR3: CASRGDRVYEQYF
D: NA; size: NA; V: TRBV5-4; J: TRBJ2-1; DNA: TGTGCCAGCAGCTTGGGGATAGGAACGGGGTACAATGAGCAGTTCTTC; CDR3: CASSLGIGTGYNEQFF
D: TRBD2; size: many; V: TRBV9; J: TRBJ2-1; DNA: TGTGCCAGCAGCGCTGGCAGGGGACTAGCGGGAGGGCTCTCCTACAATGAGCAGTTCTTC; CDR3: CASSAGRGLAGGLSYNEQFF
D: TRBD1; size: once; V: TRBV6-2/TRBV6-3; J: TRBJ1-2; DNA: TGTGCCAGCAGTGACGCCCAGGGACAGGGGATCGTCTATGGCTACACCTTC; CDR3: CASSDAQGQGIVYGYTF
D: NA; size: NA; V: TRBV28; J: TRBJ1-5; DNA: TGTGCCAGCAGTCCTCCGGGACATTGGCCCCAGCATTTT; CDR3: CASSPPGHWPQHF
D: NA; size: NA; V: TRBV5-6; J: TRBJ2-5; DNA: TGTGCCAGCAGCTTGTTCATCAGGGTAGAAGAGACCCAGTACTTC; CDR3: CASSLFIRVEETQYF
D: TRBD2; size: NA; V: TRBV6-5; J: TRBJ2-5; DNA: TGTGCCAGCAGTTACGGGTCGGGAGGTGAGACCCAGTACTTC; CDR3: CASSYGSGGETQYF
D: TRBD2; size: NA; V: TRBV3-1/TRBV3-2; J: TRBJ2-6; DNA: TGTGCCAGCAGTCTAGCGGGAGTACGCTCTGGGGCCAACGTCCTGACTTTC; CDR3: CASSLAGVRSGANVLTF
D: NA; size: NA; V: TRBV12-3/TRBV12-4; J: TRBJ2-7; DNA: TGTGCCAGCAGTTCAAGTAGCGAAAGCGAGCAGTACTTC; CDR3: CASSSSSESEQYF
D: NA; size: NA; V: TRBV27; J: TRBJ1-1; DNA: TGTGCCAGCAGTTTGTCTGGAGCCACTGAAGCTTTCTTT; CDR3: CASSLSGATEAFF
D: NA; size: few; V: TRBV7-9; J: TRBJ1-6; DNA: TGTGCCAGCAGTCCCGGACAGTATAATTCACCCCTCCACTTT; CDR3: CASSPGQYNSPLHF
D: NA; size: NA; V: TRBV19; J: TRBJ1-2; DNA: TGTGCCAGTAGTATAGGCGGAGTGGGCTATGGCTACACCTTC; CDR3: CASSIGGVGYGYTF
D: TRBD1; size: NA; V: TRBV9; J: TRBJ1-2; DNA: TGTGCCAGCAGCGTAGGAGCACAGGGGGATGGCTACACCTTC; CDR3: CASSVGAQGDGYTF
D: TRBD2; size: NA; V: TRBV11-2; J: TRBJ2-7; DNA: TGTGCCAGCAGCTTAGGGCTAGCGGGAGGACACGAGCAGTACTTC; CDR3: CASSLGLAGGHEQYF
D: NA; size: NA; V: TRBV27; J: TRBJ1-5; DNA: TGTGCCAGCAGTGTCGACAGTCGTCAGCCCCAGCATTTT; CDR3: CASSVDSRQPQHF
D: NA; size: NA; V: TRBV4-1; J: TRBJ2-7; DNA: TGCGCCAGCAGCCAAGACAGGGGCCCCTACGAGCAGTACTTC; CDR3: CASSQDRGPYEQYF
D: NA; size: NA; V: TRBV7-2; J: TRBJ2-1; DNA: TGTGCCAGCAGCTTCCGGGGCTCCTACAATGAGCAGTTCTTC; CDR3: CASSFRGSYNEQFF
D: NA; size: once; V: TRBV6-2/TRBV6-3; J: TRBJ1-2; DNA: TGTGCCAGCAGTTTCTCGGGGCCGCGCTATGGCTACACCTTC; CDR3: CASSFSGPRYGYTF
D: NA; size: NA; V: TRBV6-1; J: TRBJ1-3; DNA: TGTGCCAGCAGTGAACGGGGTCGTGGAAACACCATATATTTT; CDR3: CASSERGRGNTIYF
D: NA; size: once; V: TRBV3-1/TRBV3-2; J: TRBJ1-1; DNA: TGTGCCAGCAGCCACCTCGGGAGGACGGTAACTGAAGCTTTCTTT; CDR3: CASSHLGRTVTEAFF
D: NA; size: NA; V: TRBV7-2; J: TRBJ1-4; DNA: TGTGCCAGCACCCAGTGGGGGGGCGTGCTAAGAAATGAAAAACTGTTTTTT; CDR3: CASTQWGGVLRNEKLFF
D: NA; size: NA; V: TRBV15; J: TRBJ1-5; DNA: TGTGCCACCAGCAGATCCTGGGGCAGAGAAGTGAATCAGCCCCAGCATTTT; CDR3: CATSRSWGREVNQPQHF
D: TRBD2; size: NA; V: TRBV27; J: TRBJ2-3; DNA: TGTGCCAGCAGTCCTGAGATCACTAGCGTTTACACAGATACGCAGTATTTT; CDR3: CASSPEITSVYTDTQYF
D: NA; size: NA; V: TRBV12-3/TRBV12-4; J: TRBJ2-1; DNA: TGTGCCAGCACGTCGGGAGCCTACAATGAGCAGTTCTTC; CDR3: CASTSGAYNEQFF
D: NA; size: NA; V: TRBV19; J: TRBJ2-1; DNA: TGTGCCAGTAGTATGCGGAGAAGTTCCTACAATGAGCAGTTCTTC; CDR3: CASSMRRSSYNEQFF
D: NA; size: NA; V: TRBV11-1; J: TRBJ1-1; DNA: TGTGCCAGCAGCTTCCCACAGGGAGAAGCTTTCTTT; CDR3: CASSFPQGEAFF
D: NA; size: NA; V: TRBV7-9; J: TRBJ1-2; DNA: TGTGCCAGCAGCCGGGTTAGTTATGGCTACACCTTC; CDR3: CASSRVSYGYTF
D: NA; size: NA; V: TRBV28; J: TRBJ1-5; DNA: TGTGCCAGCAGTTTATTGCCCGGGGGGCAAGGAAATCAGCCCCAGCATTTT; CDR3: CASSLLPGGQGNQPQHF
D: NA; size: once; V: TRBV18; J: TRBJ2-5; DNA: TGTGCCAGCTCACGGTCCGGAGGCTCGCAAGAGACCCAGTACTTC; CDR3: CASSRSGGSQETQYF
D: NA; size: NA; V: TRBV18; J: TRBJ2-2; DNA: TGTGCCAGCTCACCACCCCAGGGGCGGAACACCGGGGAGCTGTTTTTT; CDR3: CASSPPQGRNTGELFF
D: NA; size: once; V: TRBV28; J: TRBJ1-5; DNA: TGTGCCAGCAGTCCTCGGACATTCAATCAGCCCCAGCATTTT; CDR3: CASSPRTFNQPQHF
D: NA; size: once; V: TRBV7-2; J: TRBJ2-1; DNA: TGTGCCAGCAGCCCAGACAGATCCTACAATGAGCAGTTCTTC; CDR3: CASSPDRSYNEQFF
D: TRBD1; size: NA; V: TRBV5-6; J: TRBJ1-2; DNA: TGTGCCAGCAGCAAACCGGGACAGCCCGATTCCTCCTATGGCTACACCTTC; CDR3: CASSKPGQPDSSYGYTF
D: NA; size: NA; V: TRBV5-8; J: TRBJ1-5; DNA: TGTGCCAGCAGCTTGGACCAGGGAGGCCAGCCCCAGCATTTT; CDR3: CASSLDQGGQPQHF
D: TRBD2; size: NA; V: TRBV18; J: TRBJ2-1; DNA: TGTGCCAGCTCACCCACTAGCGGAGTGATCTATGAGCAGTTCTTC; CDR3: CASSPTSGVIYEQFF